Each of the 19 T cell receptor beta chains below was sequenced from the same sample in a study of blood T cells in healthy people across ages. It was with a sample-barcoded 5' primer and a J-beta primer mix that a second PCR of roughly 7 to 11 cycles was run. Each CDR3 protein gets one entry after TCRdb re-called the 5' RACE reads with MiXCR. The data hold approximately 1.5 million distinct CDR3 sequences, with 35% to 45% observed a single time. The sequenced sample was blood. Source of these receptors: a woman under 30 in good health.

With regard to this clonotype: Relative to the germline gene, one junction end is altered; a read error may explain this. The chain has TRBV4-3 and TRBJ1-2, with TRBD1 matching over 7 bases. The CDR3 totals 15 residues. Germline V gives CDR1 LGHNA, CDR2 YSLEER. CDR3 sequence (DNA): TGCGCCAGGAGCCAAGATCAGGGGGACATCGGTGGCTACACCTTC. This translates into CARSQDQGDIGGYTF.

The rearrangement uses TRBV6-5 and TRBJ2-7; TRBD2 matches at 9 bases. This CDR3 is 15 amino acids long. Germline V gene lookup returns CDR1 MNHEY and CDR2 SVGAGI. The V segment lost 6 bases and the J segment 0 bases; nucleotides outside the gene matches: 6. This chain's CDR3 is CASSRIAGDSYEQYF. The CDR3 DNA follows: TGTGCCAGCAGCCGCATAGCGGGGGACTCCTACGAGCAGTACTTC.

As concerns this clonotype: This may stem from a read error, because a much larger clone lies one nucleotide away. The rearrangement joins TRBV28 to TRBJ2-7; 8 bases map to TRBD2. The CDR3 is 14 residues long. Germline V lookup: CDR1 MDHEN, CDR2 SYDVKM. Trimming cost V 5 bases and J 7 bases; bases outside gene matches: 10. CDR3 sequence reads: CASSRGGPGNEQYF. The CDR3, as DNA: TGTGCCAGCAGTCGGGGGGGCCCTGGGAATGAGCAGTACTTC.

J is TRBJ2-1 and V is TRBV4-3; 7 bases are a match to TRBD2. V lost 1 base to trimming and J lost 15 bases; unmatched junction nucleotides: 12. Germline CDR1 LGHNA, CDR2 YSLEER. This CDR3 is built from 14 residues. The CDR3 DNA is TGCGCCAGCAGCCAAGTTTTAGCGGGCCTATTCTTGTTCTTC. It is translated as CASSQVLAGLFLFF.

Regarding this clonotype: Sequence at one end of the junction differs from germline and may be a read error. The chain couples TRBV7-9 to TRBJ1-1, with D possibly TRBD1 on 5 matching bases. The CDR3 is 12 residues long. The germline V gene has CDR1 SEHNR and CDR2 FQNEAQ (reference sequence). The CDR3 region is CANSLGLGAAFF. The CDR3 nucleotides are TGTGCCAACAGCTTAGGCCTCGGGGCAGCTTTCTTT.

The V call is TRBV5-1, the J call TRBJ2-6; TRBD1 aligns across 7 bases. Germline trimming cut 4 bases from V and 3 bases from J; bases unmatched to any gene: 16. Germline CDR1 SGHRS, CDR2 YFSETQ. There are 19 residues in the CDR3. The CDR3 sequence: CASSLNPGTALSGANVLTF. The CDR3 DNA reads TGCGCCAGCAGCCTCAATCCCGGGACAGCCTTAAGTGGGGCCAACGTCCTGACTTTC.

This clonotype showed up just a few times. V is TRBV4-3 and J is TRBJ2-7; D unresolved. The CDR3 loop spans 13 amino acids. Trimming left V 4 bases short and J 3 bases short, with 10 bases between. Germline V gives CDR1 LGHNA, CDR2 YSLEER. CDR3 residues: CASSPHTGYEQYF. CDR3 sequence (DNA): TGCGCCAGCAGCCCGCACACCGGCTACGAGCAGTACTTC.

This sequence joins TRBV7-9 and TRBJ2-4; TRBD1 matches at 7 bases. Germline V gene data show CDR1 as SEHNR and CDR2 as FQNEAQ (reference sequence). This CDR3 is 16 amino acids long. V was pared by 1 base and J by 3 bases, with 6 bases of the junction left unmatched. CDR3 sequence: CASSLVQGVDKNIQYF. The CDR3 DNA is TGTGCCAGCAGCTTAGTTCAGGGGGTGGACAAAAACATTCAGTACTTC.

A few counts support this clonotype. The CDR3 nucleotides are TGCAGTGCTTACCTCGGGGATACGCAGTATTTT. Protein product: CSAYLGDTQYF. The chain combines TRBV20-1 with TRBJ2-3; the D is unclear. The CDR3 is made up of 11 amino acids. Germline V gene lookup returns CDR1 DFQATT and CDR2 SNEGSKA (reference sequence). Trimming left V 5 bases short and J 6 bases short, with 9 bases between.

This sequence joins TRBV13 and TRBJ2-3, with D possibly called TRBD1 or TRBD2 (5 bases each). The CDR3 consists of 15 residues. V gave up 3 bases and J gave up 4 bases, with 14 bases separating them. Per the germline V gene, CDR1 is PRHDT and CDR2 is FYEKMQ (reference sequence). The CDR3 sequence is CASSLGVTLPDTQYF. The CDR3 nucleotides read TGTGCCAGCAGCTTGGGGGTTACCCTCCCAGATACGCAGTATTTT.

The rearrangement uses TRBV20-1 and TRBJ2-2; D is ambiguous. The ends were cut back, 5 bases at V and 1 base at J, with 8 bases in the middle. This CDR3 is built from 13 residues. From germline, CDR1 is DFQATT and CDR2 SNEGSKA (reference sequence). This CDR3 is CSALMVNTGELFF. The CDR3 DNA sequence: TGCAGTGCTCTGATGGTGAACACCGGGGAGCTGTTTTTT.

The CDR3 coding sequence is TGTGCCAGCAGCGTAGGGGTGCGAACCGGGGAGCTGTTTTTT. Translation: CASSVGVRTGELFF. V is TRBV9 and J is TRBJ2-2; D remains ambiguous. Trimming shortened V by 0 bases and J by 5 bases, and 8 bases separated the two germline ends. The CDR3 has 14 residues. Looked up from germline, CDR1 is SGDLS and CDR2 is YYNGEE.

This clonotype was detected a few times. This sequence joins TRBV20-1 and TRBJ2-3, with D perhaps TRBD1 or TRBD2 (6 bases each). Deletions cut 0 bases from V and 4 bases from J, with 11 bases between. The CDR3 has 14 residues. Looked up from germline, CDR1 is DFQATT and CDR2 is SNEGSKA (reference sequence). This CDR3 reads CSARDLGGADTQYF. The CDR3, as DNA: TGCAGTGCTAGAGATCTCGGGGGCGCAGATACGCAGTATTTT.

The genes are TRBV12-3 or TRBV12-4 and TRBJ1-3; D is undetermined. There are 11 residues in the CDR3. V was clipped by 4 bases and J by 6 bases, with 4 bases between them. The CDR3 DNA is TGTGCCAGCAGTTACTCAAACACCATATATTTT. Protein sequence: CASSYSNTIYF.

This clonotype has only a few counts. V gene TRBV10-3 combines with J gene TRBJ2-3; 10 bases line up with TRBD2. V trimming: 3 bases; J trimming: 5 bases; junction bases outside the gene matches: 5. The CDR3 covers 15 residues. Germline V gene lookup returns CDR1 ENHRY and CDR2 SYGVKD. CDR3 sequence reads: CAISERAGGQDTQYF. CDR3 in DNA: TGTGCCATCAGTGAAAGAGCGGGGGGGCAAGATACGCAGTATTTT.

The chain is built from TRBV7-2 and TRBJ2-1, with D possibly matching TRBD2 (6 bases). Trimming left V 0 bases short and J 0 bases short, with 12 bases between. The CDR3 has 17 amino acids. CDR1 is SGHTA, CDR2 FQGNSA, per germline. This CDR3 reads CASSLASSASSYNEQFF. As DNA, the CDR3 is TGTGCCAGCAGCTTAGCGTCTAGCGCAAGCTCCTACAATGAGCAGTTCTTC.

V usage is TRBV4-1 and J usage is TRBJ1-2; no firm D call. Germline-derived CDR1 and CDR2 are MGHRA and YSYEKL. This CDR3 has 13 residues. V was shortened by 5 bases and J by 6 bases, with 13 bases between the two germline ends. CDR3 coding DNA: TGCGCCAGCAGCAAACTAGGGAGGAATGGCTACACCTTC. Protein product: CASSKLGRNGYTF.

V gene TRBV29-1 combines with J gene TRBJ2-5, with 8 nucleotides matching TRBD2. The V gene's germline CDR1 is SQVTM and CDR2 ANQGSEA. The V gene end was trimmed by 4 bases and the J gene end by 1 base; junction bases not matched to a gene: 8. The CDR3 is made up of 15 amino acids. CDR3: CSVAPRGRFQETQYF. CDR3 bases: TGCAGCGTTGCTCCCCGCGGGAGGTTCCAAGAGACCCAGTACTTC.

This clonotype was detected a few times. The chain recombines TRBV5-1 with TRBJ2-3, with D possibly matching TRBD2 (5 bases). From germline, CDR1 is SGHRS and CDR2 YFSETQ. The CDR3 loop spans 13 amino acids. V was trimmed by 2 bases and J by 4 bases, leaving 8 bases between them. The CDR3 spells CASSFWTSDTQYF. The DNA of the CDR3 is TGCGCCAGCAGCTTCTGGACTTCAGATACGCAGTATTTT.